A single sample gave rise to the 8 T cell receptor beta chains below, sequenced in a study of cytomegalovirus exposure and HLA in healthy donors (dated by TCRdb to 2017 to 2019). Library preparation employed the immunoSEQ multiplex PCR assay. For the multiplex PCR, a mixture combining 60 forward primers for TCR Vbeta segments and 13 reverse primers for TCR Jbeta segments was used. TCRdb's version of the immuneACCESS table is confined to in-frame rearrangements and falls short of the full clone set. An unresolved V gene accounts for under half of the shortfall where checked; the remainder is of unknown origin. The sample table shows 120,000 or so clones, and around four fifths are seen once. The ten top clones hold approximately 2% of the sample. Material for sequencing was PBMCs. The receptor source for this set is a man in his forties in good health and CMV-seronegative.

The chain joins TRBV28 to TRBJ2-7; TRBD1 might be the D (6 bases). Germline V gives CDR1 MDHEN, CDR2 SYDVKM. The CDR3 consists of 13 residues. V lost 9 bases and J 0 bases, leaving 12 bases between the germline ends. CDR3 sequence (DNA): TGTGCCAGTACCGGGACAAACTCCTACGAGCAGTACTTC. Its protein product is CASTGTNSYEQYF.

Regarding this clone: At one end the junction does not follow the germline gene, possibly because of a read error. The genes are TRBV14 and TRBJ2-4; D possibly corresponds to TRBD1 (6 bases). The V gene's germline CDR1 is SGHDN and CDR2 FVKESK. The CDR3 spans 15 residues. In DNA, the CDR3 is TGTGCCAGCAGCCAAGGGGCAGGGGACCAGAACAGTCAGTACTTC. Its translation: CASSQGAGDQNSQYF.

This rearrangement joins TRBV18 to TRBJ2-2, with 14 nucleotides matching TRBD2. Germline assignment: CDR1 KGHSH and CDR2 LQKENI. The CDR3 is 20 amino acids. The ends lost 3 bases at V and 6 bases at J; junction bases unmatched: 15. The CDR3 sequence: CASSPELLGLAGEIAGELFF. In DNA form, the CDR3 reads TGTGCCAGCTCACCGGAGCTTCTGGGACTAGCGGGAGAGATTGCCGGGGAGCTGTTTTTT.

V and J are TRBV6-1 and TRBJ1-2; TRBD1 matches 9 bases. Unmatched junction bases numbered 8, after V lost 10 bases and J lost 2 bases. Germline V gives CDR1 MNHNS, CDR2 SASEGT. The CDR3 extends over 14 amino acids. DNA for the CDR3: TGTGCCATAACCCGACAGGGGGAGAACTATGGCTACACCTTC. Amino acids: CAITRQGENYGYTF.

The chain uses TRBV2 and TRBJ1-2, with TRBD1 matching over 7 bases. V lost 3 bases, J lost 10 bases, and 5 bases stayed unmatched. Germline CDR1 is SNHLY and CDR2 is FYNNEI. This CDR3 is 12 amino acids long. Here the CDR3 reads CASSDQDRFYTF. The CDR3 nucleotides are TGTGCCAGCAGTGACCAGGACAGGTTCTACACCTTC.

The chain is built from TRBV27 and TRBJ2-1; D may be TRBD1 (6 bases). The CDR3 sequence is 14 residues long. V lost 8 bases and J 7 bases, leaving 18 bases between the germline ends. The germline V gene encodes CDR1 MNHEY and CDR2 SMNVEV (reference sequence). CDR3 nucleotide sequence: TGTGCCAGCTCCTGGGGGCCGGGTCTTAATGAGCAGTTCTTC. Translated: CASSWGPGLNEQFF.

This clone was seen a handful of times. The chain carries TRBV6-1 and TRBJ1-6, with TRBD1 identical over 8 bases. Germline lookup yields CDR1 MNHNS and CDR2 SASEGT. V trimming: 2 bases; J trimming: 7 bases; junction bases outside the gene matches: 4. CDR3 length: 15 amino acids. CDR3 DNA: TGTGCCAGCAGTGAAATCTGGGACAGGAATTCACCCCTCCACTTT. Protein sequence: CASSEIWDRNSPLHF.

This rearrangement joins TRBV7-2 to TRBJ2-2, with TRBD1 matching over 9 bases. The CDR3 spans 16 residues. The V gene's germline CDR1 is SGHTA and CDR2 FQGNSA. Germline trimming cut 5 bases from V and 5 bases from J; bases unmatched to any gene: 9. CDR3 bases: TGTGCCAGCAGCCTAACCGGGACAGGGTGGACCGGGGAGCTGTTTTTT. Its protein is CASSLTGTGWTGELFF.